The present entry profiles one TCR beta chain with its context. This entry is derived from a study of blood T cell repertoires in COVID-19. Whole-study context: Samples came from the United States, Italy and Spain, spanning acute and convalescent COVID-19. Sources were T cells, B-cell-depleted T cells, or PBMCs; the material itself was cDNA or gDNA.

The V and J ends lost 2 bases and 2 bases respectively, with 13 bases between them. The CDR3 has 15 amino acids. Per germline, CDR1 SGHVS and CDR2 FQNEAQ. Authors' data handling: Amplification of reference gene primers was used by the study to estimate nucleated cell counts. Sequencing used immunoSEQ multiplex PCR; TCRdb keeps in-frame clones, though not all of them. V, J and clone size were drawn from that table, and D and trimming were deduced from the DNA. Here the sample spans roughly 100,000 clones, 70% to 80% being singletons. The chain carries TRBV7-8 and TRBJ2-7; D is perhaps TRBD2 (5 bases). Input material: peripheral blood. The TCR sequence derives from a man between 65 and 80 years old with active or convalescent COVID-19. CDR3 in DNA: TGTGCCAGCAGCTTAACTTCGCCCGGGACCTACGAGCAGTACTTC. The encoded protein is CASSLTSPGTYEQYF.